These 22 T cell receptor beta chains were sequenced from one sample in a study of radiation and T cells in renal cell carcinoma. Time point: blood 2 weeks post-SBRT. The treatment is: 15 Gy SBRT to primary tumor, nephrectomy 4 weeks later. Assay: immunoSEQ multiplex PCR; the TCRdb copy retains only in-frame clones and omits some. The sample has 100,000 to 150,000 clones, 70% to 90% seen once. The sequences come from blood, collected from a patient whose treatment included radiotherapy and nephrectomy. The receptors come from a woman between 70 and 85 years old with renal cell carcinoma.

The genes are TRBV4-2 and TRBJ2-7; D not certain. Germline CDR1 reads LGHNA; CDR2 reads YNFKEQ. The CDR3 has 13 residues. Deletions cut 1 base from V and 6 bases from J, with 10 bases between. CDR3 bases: TGTGCCAGCAGCCAAGTTCCAGGCCCCGAGCAGTACTTC. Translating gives CASSQVPGPEQYF.

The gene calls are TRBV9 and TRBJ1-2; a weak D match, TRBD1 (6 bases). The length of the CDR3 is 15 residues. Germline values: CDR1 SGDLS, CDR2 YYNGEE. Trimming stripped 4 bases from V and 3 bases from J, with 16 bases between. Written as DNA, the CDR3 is TGTGCCAGCAGCCGTAGGTCCAGGGGCGACTATGGCTACACCTTC. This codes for CASSRRSRGDYGYTF.

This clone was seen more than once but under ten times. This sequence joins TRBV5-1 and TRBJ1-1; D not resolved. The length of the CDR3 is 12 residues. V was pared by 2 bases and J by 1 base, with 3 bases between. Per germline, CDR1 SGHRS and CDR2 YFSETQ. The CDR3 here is CASSFPNTEAFF. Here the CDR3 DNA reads TGCGCCAGCAGCTTCCCGAACACTGAAGCTTTCTTT.

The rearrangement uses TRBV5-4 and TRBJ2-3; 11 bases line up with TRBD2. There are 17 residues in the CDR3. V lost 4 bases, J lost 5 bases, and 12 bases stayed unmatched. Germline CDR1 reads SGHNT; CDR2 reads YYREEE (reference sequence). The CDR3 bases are TGTGCCAGCAGCCCGAGAGTTAGCGGGGGGGCGAAAGATACGCAGTATTTT. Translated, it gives CASSPRVSGGAKDTQYF.

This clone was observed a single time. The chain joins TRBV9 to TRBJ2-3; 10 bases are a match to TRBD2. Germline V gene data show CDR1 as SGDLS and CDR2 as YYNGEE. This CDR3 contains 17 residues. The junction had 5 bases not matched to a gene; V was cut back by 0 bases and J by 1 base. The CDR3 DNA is TGTGCCAGCAGCGTAGCCCCTAGCGGGGGAGGCACAGATACGCAGTATTTT. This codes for CASSVAPSGGGTDTQYF.

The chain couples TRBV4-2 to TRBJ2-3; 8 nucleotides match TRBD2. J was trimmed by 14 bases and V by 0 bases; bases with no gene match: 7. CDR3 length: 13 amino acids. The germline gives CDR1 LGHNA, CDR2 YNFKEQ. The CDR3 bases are TGTGCCAGCAGCCAAGAGGGCCGGGGGGGCCCGTATTTT. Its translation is CASSQEGRGGPYF.

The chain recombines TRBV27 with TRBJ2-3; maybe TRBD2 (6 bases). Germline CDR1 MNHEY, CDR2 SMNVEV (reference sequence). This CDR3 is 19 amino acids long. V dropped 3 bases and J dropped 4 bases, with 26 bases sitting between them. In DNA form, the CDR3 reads TGTGCCAGCAGTTTGCGGGGCAGGGAGACGAAGGAACCGGCAGATACGCAGTATTTT. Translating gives CASSLRGRETKEPADTQYF.

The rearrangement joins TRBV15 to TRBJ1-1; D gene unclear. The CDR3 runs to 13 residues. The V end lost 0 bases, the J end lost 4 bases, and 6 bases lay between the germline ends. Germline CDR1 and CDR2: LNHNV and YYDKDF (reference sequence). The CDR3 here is CATSREGPTEAFF. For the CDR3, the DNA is TGTGCCACCAGCAGAGAAGGGCCCACTGAAGCTTTCTTT.

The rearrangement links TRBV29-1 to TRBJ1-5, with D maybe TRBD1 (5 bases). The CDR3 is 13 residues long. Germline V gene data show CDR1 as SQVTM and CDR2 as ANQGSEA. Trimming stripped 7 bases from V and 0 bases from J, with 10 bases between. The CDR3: CSAGVGSNQPQHF. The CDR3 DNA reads TGCAGCGCGGGGGTGGGTAGCAATCAGCCCCAGCATTTT.

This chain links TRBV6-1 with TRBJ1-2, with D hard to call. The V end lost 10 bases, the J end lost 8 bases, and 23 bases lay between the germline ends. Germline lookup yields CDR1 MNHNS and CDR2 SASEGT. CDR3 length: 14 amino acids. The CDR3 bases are TGTGCCATCCCCGGTTCAAATCTTGATCAAGGCTACACCTTC. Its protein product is CAIPGSNLDQGYTF.

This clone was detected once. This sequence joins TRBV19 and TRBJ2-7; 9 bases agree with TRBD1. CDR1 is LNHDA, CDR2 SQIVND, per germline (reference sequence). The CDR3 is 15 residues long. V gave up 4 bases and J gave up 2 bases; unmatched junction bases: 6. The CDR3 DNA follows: TGTGCCAGTAGTAGACGGGACAGGGAACCCTACGAGCAGTACTTC. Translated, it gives CASSRRDREPYEQYF.

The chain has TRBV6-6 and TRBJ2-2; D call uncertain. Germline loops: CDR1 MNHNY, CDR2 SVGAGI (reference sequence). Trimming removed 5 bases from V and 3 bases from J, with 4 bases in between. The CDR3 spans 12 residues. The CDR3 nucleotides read TGTGCCAGCAGTCCATACACCGGGGAGCTGTTTTTT. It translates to CASSPYTGELFF.

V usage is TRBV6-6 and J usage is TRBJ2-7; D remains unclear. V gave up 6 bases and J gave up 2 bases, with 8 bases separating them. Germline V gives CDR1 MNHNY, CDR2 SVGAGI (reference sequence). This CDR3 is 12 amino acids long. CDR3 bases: TGTGCCAGCAGGGGCGCCCCCTACGAGCAGTACTTC. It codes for CASRGAPYEQYF.

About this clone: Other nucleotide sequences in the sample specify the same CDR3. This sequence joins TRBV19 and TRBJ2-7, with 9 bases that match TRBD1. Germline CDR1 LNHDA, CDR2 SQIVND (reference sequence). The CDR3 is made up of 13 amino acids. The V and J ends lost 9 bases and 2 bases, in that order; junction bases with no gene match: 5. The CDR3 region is CASRGQGAYEQYF. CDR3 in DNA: TGTGCCAGCCGGGGACAGGGTGCCTACGAGCAGTACTTC.

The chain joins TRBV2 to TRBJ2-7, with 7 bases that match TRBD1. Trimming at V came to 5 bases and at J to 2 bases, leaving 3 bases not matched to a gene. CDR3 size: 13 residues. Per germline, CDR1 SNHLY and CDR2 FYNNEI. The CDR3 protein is CASSQTGPYEQYF. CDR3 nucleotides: TGTGCCAGCAGTCAGACAGGGCCCTACGAGCAGTACTTC.

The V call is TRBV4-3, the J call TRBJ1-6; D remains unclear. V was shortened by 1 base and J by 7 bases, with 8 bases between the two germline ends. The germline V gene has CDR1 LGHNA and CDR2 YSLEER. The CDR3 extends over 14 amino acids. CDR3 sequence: CASSQVGENSPLHF. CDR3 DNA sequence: TGCGCCAGCAGCCAAGTTGGGGAAAATTCACCCCTCCACTTT.

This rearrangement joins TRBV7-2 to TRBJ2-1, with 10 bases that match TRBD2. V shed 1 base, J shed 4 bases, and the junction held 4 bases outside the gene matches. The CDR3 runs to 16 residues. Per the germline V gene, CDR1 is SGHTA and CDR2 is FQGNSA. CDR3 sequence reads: CASSLVSSGGYNEQFF. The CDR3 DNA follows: TGTGCCAGCAGCTTAGTGTCTAGCGGGGGATACAATGAGCAGTTCTTC.

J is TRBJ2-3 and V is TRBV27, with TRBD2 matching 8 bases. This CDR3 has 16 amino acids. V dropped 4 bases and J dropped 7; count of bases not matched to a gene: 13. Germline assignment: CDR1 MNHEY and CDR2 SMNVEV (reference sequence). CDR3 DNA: TGTGCCAGCAGTTCGCACGCCGGGGGGGCATCAAATACGCAGTATTTT. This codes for CASSSHAGGASNTQYF.

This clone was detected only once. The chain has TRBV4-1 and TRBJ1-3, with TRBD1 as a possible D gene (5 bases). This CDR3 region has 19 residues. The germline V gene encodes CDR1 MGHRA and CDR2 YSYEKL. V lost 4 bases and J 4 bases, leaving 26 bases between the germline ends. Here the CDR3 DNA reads TGCGCCAGCAGCCTCTCTCTAACCCGGGGCCTCGGGGCGGGAAACACCATATATTTT. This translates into CASSLSLTRGLGAGNTIYF.

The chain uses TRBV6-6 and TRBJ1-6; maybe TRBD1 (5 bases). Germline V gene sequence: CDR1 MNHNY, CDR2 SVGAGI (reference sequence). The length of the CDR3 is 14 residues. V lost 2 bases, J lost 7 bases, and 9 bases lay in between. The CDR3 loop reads CASSYIAGNSPLHF. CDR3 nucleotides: TGTGCCAGCAGTTACATAGCAGGGAATTCACCCCTCCACTTT.

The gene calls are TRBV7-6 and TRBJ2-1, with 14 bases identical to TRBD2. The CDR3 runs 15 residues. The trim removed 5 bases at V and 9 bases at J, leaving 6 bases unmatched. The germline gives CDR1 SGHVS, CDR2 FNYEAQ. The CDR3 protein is CASSQTSGGAGEQFF. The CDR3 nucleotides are TGTGCCAGCAGCCAGACTAGCGGGGGGGCCGGTGAGCAGTTCTTC. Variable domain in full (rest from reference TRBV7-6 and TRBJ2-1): GAGVSQSPRYKVTKRGQDVALRCDPISGHVSLYWYRQALGQGPEFLTYFNYEAQQDKSGLPNDRFSAERPEGSISTLTIQRTEQRDSAMYRCASSQTSGGAGEQFFGPGTRLTVL.

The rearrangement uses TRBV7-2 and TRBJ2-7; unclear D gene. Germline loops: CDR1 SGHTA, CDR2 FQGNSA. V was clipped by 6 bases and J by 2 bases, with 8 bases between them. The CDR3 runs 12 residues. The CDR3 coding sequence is TGTGCCAGCAGTTTTAGCCCCTACGAGCAGTACTTC. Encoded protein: CASSFSPYEQYF.